This T cell receptor (beta chain) was captured in a study of blood T cell repertoires in COVID-19. The wider study: Samples came from the United States, Italy and Spain, spanning acute and convalescent COVID-19. PBMCs, B-cell-depleted T cells, or T cells were the source of the cDNA or gDNA that made up the material.

Per germline, CDR1 SGDLS and CDR2 YYNGEE. The CDR3 is made up of 15 amino acids. Between the trimmed V and J ends, which lost 0 bases and 6 bases, there was a span of 16 bases. The table came from immunoSEQ multiplex PCR; TCRdb's copy has only in-frame clones and leaves some out. The sample lists about 51,000 clones, approximately 86% occurring once. The receptor's source is a man aged 55 to 70 with acute or convalescent COVID-19. The specimen sequenced was peripheral blood. The chain couples TRBV9 to TRBJ2-7; D might be TRBD1 (6 bases). The CDR3 sequence is CASSVASGHRLEQYF. The CDR3 DNA reads as TGTGCCAGCAGCGTAGCCTCGGGACACCGTCTCGAGCAGTACTTC.